This T cell receptor beta chain comes out of a study of T cells after yellow fever vaccination. Whole-study context: Any fraction with a low cell number was prepared using SMART-Seq v4 Ultra Low Input. Overall study results and limits: Weaker, the secondary response peaked sooner, at day 5 versus 15.

Template-switching 5'RACE yielded the TCR cDNA; a universal primer site and UMIs were added in the process. TCRdb independently ran MiXCR on the 5' RACE reads; one entry per CDR3 protein. The repertoire includes 300,000 or so distinct CDR3 sequences, 8.7% of them detected once, and about 3.7% sits in the top ten. This CDR3 spans 14 amino acids. The J segment lost 3 bases and the V segment lost 7 bases, leaving 9 bases of the junction unmatched. Germline V gene lookup returns CDR1 MNHNS and CDR2 SASEGT. This clonotype showed up just a few times. Its specificity is not known. The gene calls are TRBV6-1 and TRBJ2-7, with 7 bases matching TRBD1. This TCR was sampled from a man younger than 30 who received the YFV17D yellow fever vaccine. The sequenced sample was CD4+ T cells sorted from PBMCs, obtained 5 days after the yellow fever booster vaccination. DNA for the CDR3: TGTGCCAGCAAAATACAGGGGACGGACTACGAGCAGTACGTC. Protein: CASKIQGTDYEQYV.